A selection of T cell receptor beta chains follows, all from one sample in a study of T cell responses to AZD1222 COVID-19 vaccine. Assay used: immunoSEQ multiplex PCR; TCRdb lists only in-frame clones, some missing. The sample shows 93,000 or so clones, over 70% of them seen only once. The sample consisted of peripheral blood, taken on day 0 of AZD1222 vaccination. The receptors derive from an adult in good health. Each CDR3 is given with its conserved first and last residue. The D gene is left open where the match is weak. A clone size is listed for some rows: how often the clone was seen (once, few, many), or a class if it is expanded.

CDR3 length	clone size	D gene	V gene	J gene	CDR3 protein	CDR3 DNA
11	.	.	TRBV5-1	TRBJ2-1	CASSSANEQFF	TGCGCCAGCAGCTCCGCCAATGAGCAGTTCTTC
11	.	TRBD2	TRBV2	TRBJ2-5	CASSQGLDGYF	TGTGCCAGCAGTCAAGGACTAGACGGGTACTTC
14	once	.	TRBV19	TRBJ2-7	CASTRQGGTYEQYF	TGTGCCAGTACCCGACAGGGAGGAACCTACGAGCAGTACTTC
15	.	.	TRBV19	TRBJ1-5	CASSTHRDSNQPQHF	TGTGCCAGTAGTACCCACCGGGACAGCAATCAGCCCCAGCATTTT
15	.	.	TRBV6-2/TRBV6-3	TRBJ1-5	CASSSLTDSNQPQHF	TGTGCCAGCAGTTCGCTAACTGATAGCAATCAGCCCCAGCATTTT
12	.	.	TRBV6-6	TRBJ1-1	CASSLVNTEAFF	TGTGCCAGCAGTTTGGTGAACACTGAAGCTTTCTTT
15	.	.	TRBV6-2/TRBV6-3	TRBJ1-5	CASSLTSYSNQPQHF	TGTGCCAGCAGCCTCACAAGTTATAGCAATCAGCCCCAGCATTTT
16	.	.	TRBV7-8	TRBJ2-5	CASSLWTSGTGETQYF	TGTGCCAGCAGCTTATGGACGAGTGGGACGGGAGAGACCCAGTACTTC
14	.	.	TRBV11-2	TRBJ2-3	CASSLVGREDTQYF	TGTGCCAGCAGCTTAGTGGGTCGGGAAGATACGCAGTATTTT
17	.	.	TRBV6-2/TRBV6-3	TRBJ2-3	CASSTMLQPTSTDTQYF	TGTGCCAGCAGTACGATGTTACAGCCTACTAGCACAGATACGCAGTATTTT